This T cell receptor (beta chain) stems from a study of beta chain features in type 1 diabetes. Overall study findings and caveats: An over-representation of cells with high TCR expression could result from cDNA sequencing. Researchers report that Type 1 diabetes patients had moderately but significantly shorter TCRB CDR3s across all four CD4+ subsets.

The authors reverse transcribed all of the isolated RNA, so sequencing captured expressed TCRB transcripts. The read count averaged roughly 4 million across naive, central memory and regulatory T cell samples. Assay used: immunoSEQ multiplex PCR; TCRdb lists only in-frame clones, some missing. In the table there are over 650,000 clones, around 15% of which are singletons. This clone was counted between two and nine times. The target antigen is unknown. The same CDR3 is also encoded by other DNA sequences in this sample. The length of the CDR3 is 14 residues. In germline, CDR1 is SGDLS, CDR2 YYNGEE. The V end lost 2 bases, the J end lost 5 bases, and 13 bases lay between the germline ends. Blood was collected once per donor into heparin, averaging about 110 mL.

This sequence was found in a man aged 18-30 years with type 1 diabetes. The sequenced sample was naive CD4+ T cells from blood. V and J are TRBV9 and TRBJ2-5; a possible D gene is TRBD2 (7 bases). The CDR3 nucleotides are TGTGCCAGCAGCGTTACGGGGGGCTCGGAGACCCAGTACTTC. Encoded protein: CASSVTGGSETQYF.